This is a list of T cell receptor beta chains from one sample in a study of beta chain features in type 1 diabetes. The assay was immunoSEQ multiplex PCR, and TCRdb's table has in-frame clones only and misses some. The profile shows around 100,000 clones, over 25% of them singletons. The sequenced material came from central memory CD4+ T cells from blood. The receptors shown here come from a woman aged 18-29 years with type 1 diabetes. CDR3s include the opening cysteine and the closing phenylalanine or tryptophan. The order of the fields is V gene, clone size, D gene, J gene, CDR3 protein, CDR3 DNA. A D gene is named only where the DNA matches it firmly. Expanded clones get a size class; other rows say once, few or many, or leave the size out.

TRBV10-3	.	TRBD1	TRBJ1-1	CAISIDRANTEAFF	TGTGCCATCAGCATAGACAGGGCGAACACTGAAGCTTTCTTT
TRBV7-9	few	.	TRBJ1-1	CASSSDSMNTEAFF	TGTGCCAGCAGCTCGGACAGTATGAACACTGAAGCTTTCTTT
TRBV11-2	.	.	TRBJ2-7	CASSSLGAREFSHEQYF	TGTGCCAGCAGCTCGCTAGGTGCGAGGGAGTTCAGCCACGAGCAGTACTTC
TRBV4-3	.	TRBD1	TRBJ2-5	CASSQDLITGGETQYF	TGCGCCAGCAGCCAAGATCTCATTACAGGGGGCGAGACCCAGTACTTC
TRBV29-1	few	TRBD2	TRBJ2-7	CSVRLAGGLYEQYF	TGCAGCGTAAGACTAGCGGGAGGGTTATACGAGCAGTACTTC
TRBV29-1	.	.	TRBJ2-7	CSVLEGSGSGEQYF	TGCAGCGTTCTCGAAGGGAGCGGGTCGGGCGAGCAGTACTTC
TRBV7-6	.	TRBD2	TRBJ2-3	CASSLTSSGSADTQYF	TGTGCCAGCAGCTTAACGTCTAGCGGGAGTGCAGATACGCAGTATTTT
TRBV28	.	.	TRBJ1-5	CASILSGGSNQPQHF	TGTGCCAGCATCTTAAGCGGGGGTAGCAATCAGCCCCAGCATTTT
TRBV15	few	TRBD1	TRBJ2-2	CATRHRDRGGTGELFF	TGTGCCACCAGGCACCGGGACAGGGGGGGCACCGGGGAGCTGTTTTTT
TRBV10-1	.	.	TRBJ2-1	CASSRGEESNEQFF	TGCGCCAGCAGTCGAGGGGAGGAGAGCAATGAGCAGTTCTTC
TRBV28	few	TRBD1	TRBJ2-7	CASSLAGTGAAYEQYF	TGTGCCAGCAGTTTGGCCGGGACAGGAGCAGCCTACGAGCAGTACTTC
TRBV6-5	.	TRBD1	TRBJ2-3	CASSLGQPPDTQYF	TGTGCCAGCAGTTTGGGACAGCCTCCGGATACGCAGTATTTT
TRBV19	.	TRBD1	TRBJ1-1	CASKRGRADTEAFF	TGTGCCAGTAAGAGGGGGCGCGCGGACACTGAAGCTTTCTTT
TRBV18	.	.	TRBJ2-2	CASSPQVMGTGELFF	TGTGCCAGCTCACCCCAGGTGATGGGCACCGGGGAGCTGTTTTTT
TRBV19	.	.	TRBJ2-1	CASRGLRTSRGGGDEQFF	TGTGCCAGTAGGGGCTTAAGAACTAGCCGAGGAGGTGGAGATGAGCAGTTCTTC
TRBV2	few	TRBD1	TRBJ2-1	CASIQDRGINEQFF	TGTGCCAGCATCCAGGACAGGGGTATCAATGAGCAGTTCTTC
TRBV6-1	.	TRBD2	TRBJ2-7	CASSRGGVWEQYF	TGTGCCAGCAGTCGTGGGGGGGTCTGGGAGCAGTACTTC
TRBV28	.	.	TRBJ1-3	CASSFPTALGNTIYF	TGTGCCAGCAGTTTTCCGACAGCCCTTGGAAACACCATATATTTT
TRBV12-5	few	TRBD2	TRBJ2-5	CASGYGLAGDETQYF	TGTGCTAGTGGATATGGACTAGCGGGAGACGAGACCCAGTACTTC
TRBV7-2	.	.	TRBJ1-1	CASSSQRDTEAFF	TGTGCCAGCAGCTCCCAGAGGGACACTGAAGCTTTCTTT
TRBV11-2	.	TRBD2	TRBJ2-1	CASSLDLGGSRYEQFF	TGTGCCAGCAGCTTAGATCTGGGCGGGAGCAGGTATGAGCAGTTCTTC
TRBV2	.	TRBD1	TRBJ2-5	CASSGTGSLETQYF	TGTGCCAGCAGCGGGACAGGAAGCCTAGAGACCCAGTACTTC
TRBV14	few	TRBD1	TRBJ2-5	CASSRIQGARYGETQYF	TGTGCCAGCAGCAGAATCCAGGGGGCGCGATATGGAGAGACCCAGTACTTC
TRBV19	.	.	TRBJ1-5	CASWGRTVHQPQHF	TGTGCCAGTTGGGGGCGGACTGTTCATCAGCCCCAGCATTTT
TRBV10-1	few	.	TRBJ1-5	CASKWTGGDQPQHF	TGCGCCAGCAAATGGACTGGAGGGGACCAGCCCCAGCATTTT
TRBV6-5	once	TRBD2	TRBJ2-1	CASSLPSGKNEQFF	TGTGCCAGCAGTCTACCTAGCGGGAAGAATGAGCAGTTCTTC
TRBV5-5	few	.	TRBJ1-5	CASSLAPGVEDQPQHF	TGTGCCAGCAGCTTGGCCCCAGGGGTCGAAGATCAGCCCCAGCATTTT
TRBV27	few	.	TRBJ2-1	CASSPERFSYNEQFF	TGTGCCAGCAGTCCCGAGCGGTTCTCCTACAATGAGCAGTTCTTC
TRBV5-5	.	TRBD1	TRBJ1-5	CASSQGEWGNQPQHF	TGTGCCAGCAGCCAGGGGGAATGGGGTAATCAGCCCCAGCATTTT